Listed below are T cell receptor beta chains from one sample, sequenced in a study of blood T cell repertoires in COVID-19. Produced via immunoSEQ multiplex PCR; TCRdb's table is partial and in-frame only. The sample has approximately 150,000 clones; 85% to 90% are singletons. Specimen: peripheral blood. The receptors were gathered from a woman in her seventies with acute or convalescent COVID-19. The CDR3 runs from the conserved cysteine through the conserved F or W. Fields, in order: clone size, J gene, V gene, CDR3 protein. A row's size may be missing; if present it is once, few, many or a size class.

>few|TRBJ1-2|TRBV9
CASSVGNANYGYTF
>NA|TRBJ1-2|TRBV7-2
CASSLGGGAGYGYTF
>NA|TRBJ2-5|TRBV6-6
CASSYAGTGGETQYF
>NA|TRBJ2-5|TRBV5-5
CASSLAIGVSGETQYF
>NA|TRBJ1-5|TRBV7-9
CASSLETGGFGSNQPQHF
>once|TRBJ1-4|TRBV5-6
CASSFGTGNEKLFF
>NA|TRBJ1-5|TRBV7-2
CASSLNRDGYQPQHF
>NA|TRBJ1-2|TRBV6-5
CASHQYRVISGYTF
>few|TRBJ2-7|TRBV4-1
CASSQDGGGLGEQYF
>NA|TRBJ2-5|TRBV28
CASSLQGSETQYF
>NA|TRBJ1-1|TRBV9
CASSVEALGGTEAFF
>NA|TRBJ2-5|TRBV7-8
CASSPPGGQETQYF
>NA|TRBJ1-1|TRBV9
CASSDTGGNTEAFF
>NA|TRBJ2-5|TRBV29-1
CSVRTGGLAAGETQYF
>NA|TRBJ1-5|TRBV6-5
CASGEGNQPQHF
>NA|TRBJ1-5|TRBV30
CAWSDYSNQPQHF
>NA|TRBJ1-3|TRBV10-2
CASSESRSSGNTIYF
>NA|TRBJ2-2|TRBV7-8
CASSPSDMGGTGELFF
>few|TRBJ2-3|TRBV5-1
CASSSRTSGGDTQYF
>NA|TRBJ2-3|TRBV29-1
CSVTRTDTQYF
>once|TRBJ2-7|TRBV4-1
CASRMGPRDRAYEQYF
>NA|TRBJ2-2|TRBV29-1
CSVEETDRGYTGELFF
>once|TRBJ2-7|TRBV5-8
CASSSLPGQLYEQYF
>NA|TRBJ1-6|TRBV4-3
CASSQGGVDSPLHF
>NA|TRBJ1-6|TRBV7-9
CASSLVSVHDSPLHF
>NA|TRBJ2-3|TRBV30
CAWSRSGRGTDTQYF
>NA|TRBJ2-3|TRBV13
CASSPQGGGGTDTQYF
>NA|TRBJ2-3|TRBV19
CASSPRSGTRNTDTQYF
>NA|TRBJ1-4|TRBV15
CATSSWGREKLFF
>NA|TRBJ1-5|TRBV10-2
CASSEWRDRNSNQPQHF
>NA|TRBJ1-2|TRBV4-3
CASSQDWSGANYGYTF
>NA|TRBJ1-2|TRBV10-3
CAISETGGTVYTF
>NA|TRBJ1-2|TRBV19
CASSPQGYGYTF
>NA|TRBJ1-1|TRBV10-3
CAISVNRENTEAFF
>NA|TRBJ2-7|TRBV29-1
CSVEGTQYEQYF
>NA|TRBJ1-1|TRBV9
CASSRKDRGTEAFF
>NA|TRBJ1-2|TRBV7-9
CASSPNRGRRSGYTF
>NA|TRBJ2-2|TRBV10-3
CAIQTSGGTGELFF
>NA|TRBJ2-5|TRBV6-6
CASSRSTGTGGLETQYF
>NA|TRBJ1-1|TRBV10-3
CAISPRPSRGSEAFF
>NA|TRBJ1-2|TRBV28
CATSRGRDYGYTF
>NA|TRBJ2-7|TRBV5-1
CASSWTGTSYEQYF
>NA|TRBJ1-1|TRBV10-2
CASSESGGQNMNTEAFF